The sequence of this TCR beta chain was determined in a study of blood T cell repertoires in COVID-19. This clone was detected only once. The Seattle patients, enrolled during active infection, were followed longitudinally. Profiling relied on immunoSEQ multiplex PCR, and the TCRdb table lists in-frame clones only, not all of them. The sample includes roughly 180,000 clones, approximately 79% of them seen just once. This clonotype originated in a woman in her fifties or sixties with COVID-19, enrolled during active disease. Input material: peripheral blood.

The CDR3 region has the DNA TGTGCCAGCAGTGAAAGGTGGGCGGGAGAGACCCAGTACTTC. It translates to CASSERWAGETQYF. V gene TRBV6-1 combines with J gene TRBJ2-5; possibly TRBD2 for D (5 bases). Germline-derived CDR1 and CDR2 are MNHNS and SASEGT. Trimming took 2 bases from V and 4 from J, leaving 11 bases between them. The CDR3 is 14 residues long.